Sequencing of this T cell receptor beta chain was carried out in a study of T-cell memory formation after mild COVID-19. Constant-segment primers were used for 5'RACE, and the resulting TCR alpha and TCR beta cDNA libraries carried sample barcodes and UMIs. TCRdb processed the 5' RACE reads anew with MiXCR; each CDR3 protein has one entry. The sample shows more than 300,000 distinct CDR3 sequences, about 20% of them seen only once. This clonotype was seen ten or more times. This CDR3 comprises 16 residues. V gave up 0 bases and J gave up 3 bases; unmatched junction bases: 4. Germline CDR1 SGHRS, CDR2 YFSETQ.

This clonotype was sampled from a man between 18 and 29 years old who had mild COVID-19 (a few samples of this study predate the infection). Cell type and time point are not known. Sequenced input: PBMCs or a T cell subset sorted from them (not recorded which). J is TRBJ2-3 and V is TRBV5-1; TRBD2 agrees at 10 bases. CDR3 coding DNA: TGCGCCAGCAGCTTGGGGGGACTAGCGTTGACAGATACGCAGTATTTT. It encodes CASSLGGLALTDTQYF.